The T cell receptor (beta chain) under discussion was sequenced for a study of Ad26.COV2.S vaccination and SARS-CoV-2 variants. About the study: Doses of Ad26.COV2.S were injected into muscle once or twice, 56 days apart.

Libraries were prepared by immunoSEQ multiplex PCR; TCRdb keeps only in-frame clonotypes and omits some of them. The table lists around 250,000 clones, around 90% of them singletons. The CDR3 loop spans 17 amino acids. The V gene's germline CDR1 is MGHRA and CDR2 YSYEKL. The V end lost 1 base, the J end lost 0 bases, and 10 bases lay between the germline ends. As for treatment: roughly 18 received Ad26.COV2.S at low or high dose, single or two shots; 5 received placebo; per-sample allocation not given. Collection of the samples took place on day 63 after the first injection of vaccine or placebo. Its platform was an Ad26 vector, and its expressed antigen was Wuhan-strain SARS-CoV-2 spike.

Here the sequenced sample was peripheral blood, taken in a trial of Ad26.COV2.S vaccine versus placebo. The chain couples TRBV4-1 to TRBJ2-6; D unresolved. The receptor's source is a person between 18 and 65 years old who received the Ad26.COV2.S COVID-19 vaccine or a placebo. CDR3 in amino acids: CASSQGTSYSGANVLTF. The DNA of the CDR3 is TGCGCCAGCAGCCAAGGGACCTCATACTCTGGGGCCAACGTCCTGACTTTC.